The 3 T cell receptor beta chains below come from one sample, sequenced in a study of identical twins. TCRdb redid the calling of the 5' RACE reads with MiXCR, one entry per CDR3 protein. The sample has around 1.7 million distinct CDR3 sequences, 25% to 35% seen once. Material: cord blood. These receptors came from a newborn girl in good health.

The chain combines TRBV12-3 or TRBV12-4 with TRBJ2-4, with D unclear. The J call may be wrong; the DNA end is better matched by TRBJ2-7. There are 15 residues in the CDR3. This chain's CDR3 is CASSLSSAASYEQYF. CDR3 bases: TGTGCCAGCAGTTTATCCTCCGCCGCATCCTACGAGCAGTACTTC.

The CDR3 DNA sequence: TGTGCCAGCAGCCTTCAGAGGGACTATCGAAACCTACCAGATACGCAGTATTTT. Translating gives CASSLQRDYRNLPDTQYF. V gene TRBV7-8 combines with J gene TRBJ2-3; 7 nucleotides agree with TRBD2. Germline loops: CDR1 SGHVS, CDR2 FQNEAQ. V dropped 5 bases and J dropped 4; count of bases not matched to a gene: 18. CDR3 length: 18 residues.

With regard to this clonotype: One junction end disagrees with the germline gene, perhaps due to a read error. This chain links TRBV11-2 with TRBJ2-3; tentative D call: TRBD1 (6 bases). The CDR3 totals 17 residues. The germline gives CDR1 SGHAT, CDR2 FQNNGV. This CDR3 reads CASSPSLDTGLPDAQYF. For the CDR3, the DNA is TGTGCCAGCAGCCCCTCATTAGACACAGGGCTCCCAGATGCGCAGTATTTT.